A single sample gave rise to the 9 T cell receptor beta chains below, sequenced in a study of blood T cells in healthy people across ages. Sample-barcoded 5' priming and a J-beta primer mix drove a second PCR of 7 to 11 cycles. TCRdb redid the calling of the 5' RACE reads with MiXCR, one entry per CDR3 protein. This table holds about 1.8 million distinct CDR3 sequences, 40% to 55% found once. Sequenced material: blood. These receptors were taken from a woman in her thirties or forties in good health.

The chain carries TRBV4-3 and TRBJ2-7, with D possibly being TRBD1 (6 bases). V was clipped by 0 bases and J by 3 bases, with 12 bases between them. The CDR3 has 15 residues. Germline V gives CDR1 LGHNA, CDR2 YSLEER. CDR3 protein: CASSQEDRKLYEQYF. For the CDR3, the DNA is TGCGCCAGCAGCCAAGAAGACAGGAAACTCTACGAGCAGTACTTC.

This clonotype was picked up a small number of times. The V gene is TRBV20-1, the J gene TRBJ2-1; perhaps TRBD2 as D (8 bases). Germline CDR1 DFQATT, CDR2 SNEGSKA (reference sequence). The CDR3 length is 15 residues. The V end was cut by 3 bases, the J end by 6 bases, with 18 bases between. CDR3 region: CSASGTRGLINEQFF. The CDR3 DNA sequence: TGCAGTGCTAGTGGGACTAGGGGGCTAATCAATGAGCAGTTCTTC.

This chain uses TRBV27 with TRBJ2-1; D not resolved. With 3 bases removed from V and 4 bases from J, the gap between germline ends came to 13 bases. CDR3 length: 15 residues. Germline CDR1 and CDR2: MNHEY and SMNVEV (reference sequence). This CDR3 reads CASSFEAPRYNEQFF. The CDR3 DNA sequence: TGTGCCAGCAGTTTTGAGGCTCCCAGATACAATGAGCAGTTCTTC.

The chain uses TRBV7-9 and TRBJ2-4; TRBD1 is a possible D gene (6 bases). The J call is doubtful: the DNA matches TRBJ2-7 better. Germline V gives CDR1 SEHNR, CDR2 FQNEAQ (reference sequence). The CDR3 totals 14 residues. CDR3: CASSLVRRGNEQYF. CDR3 DNA sequence: TGTGCCAGCAGCTTAGTTCGCAGGGGCAACGAGCAGTACTTC.

V gene TRBV20-1 combines with J gene TRBJ2-3; 8 bases align to TRBD1. J gave up 6 bases and V 8 bases, and 10 bases lay outside the gene matches. The CDR3 has 13 amino acids. CDR1 is DFQATT, CDR2 SNEGSKA, per germline (reference sequence). CDR3 protein: CSSRTGPHDTQYF. The CDR3 nucleotides read TGCAGTTCTCGGACAGGGCCCCATGATACGCAGTATTTT.

V gene TRBV20-1 combines with J gene TRBJ2-5; the match to TRBD2 covers 10 bases. Trimming at V came to 5 bases and at J to 2 bases, leaving 5 bases not matched to a gene. Germline lookup yields CDR1 DFQATT and CDR2 SNEGSKA (reference sequence). The CDR3 extends over 14 amino acids. CDR3 sequence reads: CSAGSGGLQETQYF. As DNA, the CDR3 is TGCAGTGCTGGTAGCGGGGGGCTACAAGAGACCCAGTACTTC.

The chain recombines TRBV27 with TRBJ2-3; D uncertain. The V and J ends lost 1 base and 4 bases respectively, with 6 bases between them. CDR1 and CDR2 from the germline V gene are MNHEY and SMNVEV (reference sequence). The CDR3 is 13 amino acids. The CDR3 loop reads CASSLFKSDTQYF. The CDR3 DNA follows: TGTGCCAGCAGTTTATTTAAGTCAGATACGCAGTATTTT.

The rearrangement joins TRBV27 to TRBJ1-6; possibly TRBD1 for D (5 bases). CDR1 and CDR2 from the germline V gene are MNHEY and SMNVEV (reference sequence). The CDR3 length is 14 residues. Trimming removed 8 bases from V and 10 bases from J, with 18 bases in between. CDR3 coding DNA: TGTGCCAGCGGGGCGGGGGGAGAGATGTCACCCCTCCACTTT. Its protein is CASGAGGEMSPLHF.

This chain joins TRBV7-2 and TRBJ2-5; TRBD1 might be the D (5 bases). Germline values: CDR1 SGHTA, CDR2 FQGNSA. The V end lost 0 bases, the J end lost 2 bases, and 13 bases lay between the germline ends. The CDR3 consists of 16 residues. CDR3 bases: TGTGCCAGCAGCTTAGCGAAAATTCAGGGACAAGAGACCCAGTACTTC. Translation gives CASSLAKIQGQETQYF.